The subject of this entry is one T cell receptor beta chain. The antigen is not known. Indicated time point: peripheral blood 6 weeks after treatment start. Each patient's cancer was a locally advanced or metastatic urothelial carcinoma. The germline gives CDR1 LNHNV, CDR2 YYDKDF (reference sequence). This CDR3 is built from 18 residues. V shed 0 bases, J shed 5 bases, and the junction held 11 bases outside the gene matches. Profiled with immunoSEQ multiplex PCR; TCRdb holds only in-frame clones, not every one. The sample lists some 110,000 clones, under 95% occurring once. The data are from a study of PD-L1 blockade in urothelial cancer. Findings and caveats of the study: For durable-benefit patients, tumor-associated blood clones expanded more at 3 weeks.

V gene TRBV15 combines with J gene TRBJ2-3; 10 positions match TRBD2. The receptor's source is a man aged 55-75 years with urothelial cancer. The source was PBMCs, collected around atezolizumab (anti-PD-L1) treatment. The CDR3, as DNA: TGTGCCACCAGCAGAGAAAGGAGCGGGAGGGCCTCTGGAGATACGCAGTATTTT. Its translation is CATSRERSGRASGDTQYF.